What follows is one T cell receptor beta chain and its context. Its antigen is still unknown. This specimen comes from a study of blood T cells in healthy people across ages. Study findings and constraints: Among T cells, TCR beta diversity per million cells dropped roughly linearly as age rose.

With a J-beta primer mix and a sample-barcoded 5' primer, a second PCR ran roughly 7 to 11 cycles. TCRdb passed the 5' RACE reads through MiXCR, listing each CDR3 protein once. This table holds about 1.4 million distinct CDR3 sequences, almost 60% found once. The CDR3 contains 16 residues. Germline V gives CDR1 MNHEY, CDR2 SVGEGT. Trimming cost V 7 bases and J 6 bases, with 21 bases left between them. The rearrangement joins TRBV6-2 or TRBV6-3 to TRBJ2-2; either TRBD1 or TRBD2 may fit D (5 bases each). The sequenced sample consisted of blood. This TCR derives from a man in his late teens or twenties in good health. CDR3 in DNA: TGTGCCAGCACTCCGTCCCGGGGCAACCCCCCCGGGGAGCTGTTTTTT. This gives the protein CASTPSRGNPPGELFF.